These T cell receptor beta chains were read from a single sample in a study of T cells in Graves' hyperthyroidism and ophthalmopathy. Each CDR3 protein gets one entry after TCRdb re-called the multiplex PCR reads with MiXCR. The sample holds some 720,000 distinct CDR3 sequences; about a sixth are singletons and the top ten take under 9.5%. Specimen: blood. These receptors were obtained from a man aged 18 to 35 with Graves' hyperthyroidism. Both conserved end residues are part of each CDR3. Fields, in order: V gene, J gene, D gene, clone size, CDR3 DNA, CDR3 protein. D genes are given only for firm matches. The listing skips clone size in some rows; elsewhere it reads once, few, many or a size class.

TRBV19	TRBJ1-1	-	once	TGTGCCAGTAGTATGAGGTCGGCGGTGAGCACTGAAGCTTTCTTT	CASSMRSAVSTEAFF
TRBV28	TRBJ2-1	-	many	TGTGCCAGCAGTTTAGCGATCTACAATGAGCAGTTCTTC	CASSLAIYNEQFF
TRBV3-1	TRBJ2-7	-	many	TGTGCCAGCAGCCCCGGACTGGAAGCGGAGCAGTACTTC	CASSPGLEAEQYF
TRBV2	TRBJ2-1	TRBD2	few	TGTGCCAGCAGCCCCGGGGGGATAATGCAGTTCTTC	CASSPGGIMQFF
TRBV7-8	TRBJ2-2	TRBD2	many	TGTGCCAGCAGCTTAGACAATAGCGGGAGGTTGGGCACCGGGGAGCTGTTTTTT	CASSLDNSGRLGTGELFF
TRBV19	TRBJ2-5	TRBD2	once	TGTGCCAGTAGTATAGTAGGACTAGCGGGAGGGCCGGAGGAGACCCAGTACTTC	CASSIVGLAGGPEETQYF
TRBV7-2	TRBJ2-7	TRBD1	-	TGTGCCAGCAGCTTAGTCTTGGCAGGGGGCGAGCAGTACTTC	CASSLVLAGGEQYF
TRBV3-1	TRBJ2-7	-	-	TGTGCCAGCAGCCAAGAAGTGGGACCAATCTACGAGCAGTACTTC	CASSQEVGPIYEQYF
TRBV5-1	TRBJ2-2	-	-	TGCGCCAGCAGCACGGATGTAGACACCGGGGAGCTGTTTTTT	CASSTDVDTGELFF
TRBV6-5	TRBJ2-3	-	-	TGTGCCAGCAGTTACTTGCTGTCAGATACGCAGTATTTT	CASSYLLSDTQYF
TRBV15	TRBJ2-1	-	-	TGTGCCACCAGCACCCAGGGGGGGGACAATGAGCAGTTCTTC	CATSTQGGDNEQFF
TRBV7-2	TRBJ1-2	TRBD1	many	TGTGCCAGCAGCTTAGGGGGACAGGGGGGCGGCTACACCTTC	CASSLGGQGGGYTF
TRBV30	TRBJ1-1	-	few	TGTGCCTGGAGCGAGACCTTGAGGGAAGCTTTCTTT	CAWSETLREAFF
TRBV20-1	TRBJ2-1	TRBD2	many	TGCAGTGCTAGAGAGTGGCGGGAGGGGCACAATGAGCAGTTCTTC	CSAREWREGHNEQFF
TRBV7-9	TRBJ2-3	-	many	TGTGCCAGCAGCTTAGCAGGCCCCAGGGACGGCACAGATACGCAGTATTTT	CASSLAGPRDGTDTQYF
TRBV6-1	TRBJ1-1	TRBD1	many	TGTGCCAGCAGTGAAGGGACAGGACTGAACACTGAAGCTTTCTTT	CASSEGTGLNTEAFF
TRBV5-1	TRBJ1-2	-	-	TGCGCCAGCAGCTCCGACGGGTATGCCGACTATGGCTACACCTTC	CASSSDGYADYGYTF
TRBV14	TRBJ2-7	TRBD1	-	TGTGCCAGCAGCCCGAGGACAGGGGGCATCTACGAGCAGTACTTC	CASSPRTGGIYEQYF
TRBV11-2	TRBJ2-1	-	few	TGTGCCAGCAGCTTCGGCGGCCCCTCCAATGAGCAGTTCTTC	CASSFGGPSNEQFF
TRBV20-1	TRBJ2-7	TRBD2	-	TGCAGTGCTGTGAGATTACTAGCGGGAGGTGAGTACGAGCAGTACTTC	CSAVRLLAGGEYEQYF
TRBV7-2	TRBJ1-3	-	few	TGTGCCAGCAGCTTAGGAAGGGGACGGGGAAACACCATATATTTT	CASSLGRGRGNTIYF
TRBV15	TRBJ2-1	-	few	TGTGCCACCAGCGGACCCTCGGGACTCCGGCTCGCCAATGAGCAGTTCTTC	CATSGPSGLRLANEQFF
TRBV14	TRBJ2-5	-	-	TGTGCCAGCAGCCAAGGAATTAGGGGTAACCAGTACTTC	CASSQGIRGNQYF
TRBV4-1	TRBJ2-5	TRBD2	few	TGCGCCAGCAGCCAAGAAGGGTGGGAGGGAGAGACCCAGTACTTC	CASSQEGWEGETQYF
TRBV6-5	TRBJ1-2	-	many	TGTGCCAGCAGTTACAACAGGGTTACTTATGGCTACACCTTC	CASSYNRVTYGYTF
TRBV12-5	TRBJ1-4	TRBD1	many	TGTGCTAGCGCTCTGGACAGGGATGGAGAAAAACTGTTTTTT	CASALDRDGEKLFF
TRBV7-2	TRBJ2-7	TRBD1	-	TGTGCCAGCAGCAGCACGACAGGGGGCTACGAGCAGTACTTC	CASSSTTGGYEQYF
TRBV27	TRBJ1-1	-	few	TGTGCCAGCAGTTTCGGGGTGGGCACTGAAGCTTTCTTT	CASSFGVGTEAFF
TRBV6-5	TRBJ1-5	-	few	TGTGCCAGCAGTTTCTCAAAGGACGGGCAGCCCCAGCATTTT	CASSFSKDGQPQHF
TRBV7-3	TRBJ2-3	TRBD1	many	TGTGCCAGCAGAAGGGCAGGGGGACAAGATACGCAGTATTTT	CASRRAGGQDTQYF
TRBV13	TRBJ1-5	-	-	TGTGCCAGCAGCTTTCGGGGGCAAGGCCAGCCCCAGCATTTT	CASSFRGQGQPQHF
TRBV6-2/TRBV6-3	TRBJ1-4	-	-	TGTGCCAGCACCGACAGGAAGAATGAAAAACTGTTTTTT	CASTDRKNEKLFF
TRBV19	TRBJ2-7	TRBD1	-	TGTGCCAGTAGTATGCGGCGGCAGGGGGCCAGCGAGCAGTACTTC	CASSMRRQGASEQYF
TRBV12-3/TRBV12-4	TRBJ1-2	-	many	TGTGCCAGCAGAAAGTCAGCTTCGGCCCATGGCTACACCTTC	CASRKSASAHGYTF
TRBV28	TRBJ2-7	-	many	TGTGCCAGCAGTCCCCCGGACAGTGGCAAGTACTTC	CASSPPDSGKYF
TRBV28	TRBJ1-6	-	few	TGTGCCAGCAGTTTTGACGGGGGCAGTTCACCCCTCCACTTT	CASSFDGGSSPLHF
TRBV28	TRBJ1-5	TRBD1	many	TGTGCCAGCAGCCAGACAGGGAAGGGCCAGCCCCAGCATTTT	CASSQTGKGQPQHF
TRBV20-1	TRBJ1-5	-	-	TGCAGTGCTGGGGGGGCGGCCGGAAATCCTTATAGCAATCAGCCCCAGCATTTT	CSAGGAAGNPYSNQPQHF
TRBV20-1	TRBJ2-1	-	-	TGCAGTCCCTACCAGGGCTCGTGGAATGAGCAGTTCTTC	CSPYQGSWNEQFF
TRBV6-2/TRBV6-3	TRBJ2-1	-	few	TGTGCCAGCAGTAAGGAAAGCCGGGGTGAGCAGTTCTTC	CASSKESRGEQFF
TRBV30	TRBJ2-1	TRBD1	many	TGTGCCTGGAGGCGGACAGGGCTCGGCTACAATGAGCAGTTCTTC	CAWRRTGLGYNEQFF
TRBV10-3	TRBJ1-4	-	few	TGTGCCATCAGTGAGTCTGGAACAGGCGCTAACCCCACTAATGAAAAACTGTTTTTT	CAISESGTGANPTNEKLFF
TRBV6-2/TRBV6-3	TRBJ2-7	TRBD2	-	TGTGCCAGCAGTACCGGGACTAGCGGGAGTCAGCAGTACTTC	CASSTGTSGSQQYF
TRBV7-9	TRBJ2-4	TRBD2	few	TGTGCCAGCAGCTTACCAGGACTAGCGGGAGACCGGGGGAACATTCAGTACTTC	CASSLPGLAGDRGNIQYF
TRBV29-1	TRBJ2-1	-	-	TGCAGCGCGCCGGACAGTTACAATGAGCAGTTCTTC	CSAPDSYNEQFF
TRBV29-1	TRBJ2-5	TRBD2	-	TGCAGCGGGGGGGGAGGGAGAGTAGGAGAGACCCAGTACTTC	CSGGGGRVGETQYF
TRBV19	TRBJ1-5	TRBD1	-	TGTGCCAGTAGCCCGGACAGGGGACGCAATCAGCCCCAGCATTTT	CASSPDRGRNQPQHF
TRBV6-2/TRBV6-3	TRBJ2-1	TRBD1	-	TGTGCCAGCACGAGGGGGCGGCGGACACCGGAAAGGCAGTTCTTC	CASTRGRRTPERQFF
TRBV7-9	TRBJ2-5	TRBD1	-	TGTGCCAGCAGCTTCTACCGGACAGGGGGCGTCGAGACCCAGTACTTC	CASSFYRTGGVETQYF
TRBV7-9	TRBJ2-3	-	-	TGTGCCAGCAGGGGGCCGGTGGAGGATACGCAGTATTTT	CASRGPVEDTQYF
TRBV20-1	TRBJ2-1	TRBD2	many	TGCAGTGCCAGACTAACTAGCGGACTGCCTTCTGACAATGAGCAGTTCTTC	CSARLTSGLPSDNEQFF
TRBV11-2	TRBJ2-1	-	-	TGTGCCAGCAGCCCCATACTTGGCAGCAATGAGCAGTTCTTC	CASSPILGSNEQFF
TRBV5-1	TRBJ1-2	TRBD1	few	TGCGCCAGCAGCGAACCGGGACAGGGATCTAGCTATGGCTACACCTTC	CASSEPGQGSSYGYTF
TRBV27	TRBJ2-7	TRBD2	few	TGTGCCAGCAGTTCCCATTACATCAGCGGGAGAAACGAGCAGTACTTC	CASSSHYISGRNEQYF
TRBV20-1	TRBJ2-1	TRBD2	few	TGCAGTCCCACTAGCGAGTACAATGAGCAGTTCTTC	CSPTSEYNEQFF